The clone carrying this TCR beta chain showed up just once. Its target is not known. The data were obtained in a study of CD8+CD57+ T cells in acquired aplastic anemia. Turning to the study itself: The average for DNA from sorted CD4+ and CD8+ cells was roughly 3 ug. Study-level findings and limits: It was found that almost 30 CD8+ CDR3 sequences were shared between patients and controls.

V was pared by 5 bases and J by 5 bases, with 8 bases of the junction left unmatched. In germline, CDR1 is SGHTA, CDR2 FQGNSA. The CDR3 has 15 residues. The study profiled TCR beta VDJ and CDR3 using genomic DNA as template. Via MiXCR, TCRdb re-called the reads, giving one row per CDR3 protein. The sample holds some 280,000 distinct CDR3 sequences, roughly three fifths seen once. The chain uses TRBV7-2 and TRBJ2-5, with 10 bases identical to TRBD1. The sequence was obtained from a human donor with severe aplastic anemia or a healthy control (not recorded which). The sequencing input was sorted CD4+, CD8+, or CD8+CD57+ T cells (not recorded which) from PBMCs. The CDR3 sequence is CASSLTGQGYETQYF. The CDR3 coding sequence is TGTGCCAGCAGCCTTACGGGACAGGGGTACGAGACCCAGTACTTC.